The present TCR beta chain was sequenced within a study of CXCR3-negative and CXCR3-positive naive CD8 T cells. As for the study in general: About 135 million TRB reads in total, about 1.5 +/- 0.3 million per library.

As to this clonotype: As yet, its antigen is unknown.

Findings and caveats of the study: Against CXCR3-negative naive cells, CXCR3-positive naive cells showed more hydrophobic TRB CDR3s.

The study sorted every CD8+ T cell subset in triplicate at 300,000 cells each. Naive CD8+ T lymphocytes were specified as CD45RO-CCR7+CD27+CD95-. 5' RACE that incorporated UMI labels was used to prepare the TRB cDNA libraries. TCRdb derives one entry per CDR3 protein from the 5' RACE reads, leaving out DNA. The specimen's table records tens of thousands of distinct CDR3 sequences. In germline, CDR1 is LGHNA, CDR2 YSLEER. This CDR3 contains 14 residues. The chain recombines TRBV4-3 with TRBJ2-1. The source material was naive CXCR3+ CD8+ T cells from blood. Subset in this sample: CD45RO-CCR7+CD27+CD95- naive CD8+ T cells expressing CXCR3 (TNR3+). The receptor comes from a human donor in good health. Some clones in this sample may be carry-over from other donors' samples. The CDR3 is CASSQETPYNEQFF.